The subject of this entry is one TCR beta chain. What it binds is not known. This record belongs to a study of T cell responses to AZD1222 COVID-19 vaccine. Generated by immunoSEQ multiplex PCR, the TCRdb table keeps only in-frame clones and is missing some. This table holds roughly 42,000 clones, 80% found once. Germline loops: CDR1 MDHEN, CDR2 SYDVKM. This CDR3 contains 14 residues. V dropped 9 bases and J dropped 0 bases, with 14 bases sitting between them. Study-level findings and limits: Targets within unmutated variant regions were reportedly found for nearly half of spike-specific TCRs. Regions 160-218 and 743-854 dominated among vaccine-associated CD4 TCRs spanning spike.

J is TRBJ1-1 and V is TRBV28; perhaps TRBD1 as D (5 bases). This TCR came from an adult in good health. The sample was peripheral blood, taken on day 0 of AZD1222 vaccination. This CDR3 is CASTSGTVNTEAFF. The CDR3 region has the DNA TGTGCCAGTACCTCCGGGACGGTGAACACTGAAGCTTTCTTT.